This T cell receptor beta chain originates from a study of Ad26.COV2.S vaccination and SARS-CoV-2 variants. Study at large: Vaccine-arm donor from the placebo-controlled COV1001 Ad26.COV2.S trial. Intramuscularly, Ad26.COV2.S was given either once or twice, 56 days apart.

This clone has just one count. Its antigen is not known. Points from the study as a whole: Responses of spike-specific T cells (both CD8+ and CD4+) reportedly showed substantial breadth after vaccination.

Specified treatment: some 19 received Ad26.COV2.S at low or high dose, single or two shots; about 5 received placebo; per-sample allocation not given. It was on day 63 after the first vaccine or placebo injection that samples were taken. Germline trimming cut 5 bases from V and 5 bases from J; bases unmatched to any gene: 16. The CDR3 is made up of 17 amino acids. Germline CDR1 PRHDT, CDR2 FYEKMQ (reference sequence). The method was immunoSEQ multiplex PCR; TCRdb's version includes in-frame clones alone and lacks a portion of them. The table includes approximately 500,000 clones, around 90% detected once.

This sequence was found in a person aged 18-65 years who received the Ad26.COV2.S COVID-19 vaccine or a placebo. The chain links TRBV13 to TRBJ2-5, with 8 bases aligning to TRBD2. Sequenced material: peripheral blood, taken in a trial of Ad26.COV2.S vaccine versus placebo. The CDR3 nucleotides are TGTGCCAGCAGCCGCCGGGTGTTAGCGGGGCCCTGGGAGACCCAGTACTTC. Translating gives CASSRRVLAGPWETQYF.